These T cell receptor beta chains were read from a single sample in a study of T cell changes during pregnancy in multiple sclerosis. Profiled with immunoSEQ multiplex PCR; TCRdb holds only in-frame clones, not every one. This table has 79,000 or so clones, around 90% appearing once. The sample in question was CD4+ T cells from peripheral blood mononuclear cells, obtained before pregnancy. These TCRs come from a female donor with multiple sclerosis, enrolled in a pregnancy study. CDR3s include the opening cysteine and the closing phenylalanine or tryptophan. The D gene is left open where the match is weak. Size values are once, few and many counts, or a class for expanded clones, and some rows have none.

d_gene	v_gene	abundance	j_gene	CDR3nt	CDR3aa
TRBD1	TRBV7-2	-	TRBJ1-2	TGTGCCAGCAGCTACAGACAGGGCCCGGGAGGCTACACCTTC	CASSYRQGPGGYTF
TRBD1	TRBV27	-	TRBJ2-1	TGTGCCAGCAGTTTAATAAGACAGGGGCTCGATGAGCAGTTCTTC	CASSLIRQGLDEQFF
TRBD1	TRBV25-1	-	TRBJ2-1	TGTGCCAGCAGCCCGGGACAGGTGGGGTACAATGAGCAGTTCTTC	CASSPGQVGYNEQFF
TRBD2	TRBV15	-	TRBJ2-1	TGTGCCACCTCAGCGGGAGTGGTCTATGAGCAGTTCTTC	CATSAGVVYEQFF
-	TRBV13	-	TRBJ2-7	TGTGCCAGCAGCTTAGAAGCTCCACTGGGCGCCTACGAGCAGTACTTC	CASSLEAPLGAYEQYF
TRBD1	TRBV5-4	-	TRBJ2-7	TGTGCCAGCAGCTTGGCAGGTCGGGACAGACAGTACTTC	CASSLAGRDRQYF
TRBD1	TRBV5-4	-	TRBJ2-7	TGTGCCAGCAGCCAGGCAGGGGGCTGGAACGAGCAGTACTTC	CASSQAGGWNEQYF
-	TRBV5-1	once	TRBJ1-4	TGCGCCAGCAGCGCGGGGGGGGGCCATAATGAAAAACTGTTTTTT	CASSAGGGHNEKLFF
TRBD1	TRBV30	-	TRBJ2-1	TGTGCCTGGAGTCGGGGACAGGTTTCTGGCAATGAGCAGTTCTTC	CAWSRGQVSGNEQFF
-	TRBV7-8	once	TRBJ1-2	TGTGCCAGCAGCTTAGGGGGCCACGGCTATGGCTACACCTTC	CASSLGGHGYGYTF
TRBD1	TRBV9	-	TRBJ1-1	TGTGCCAGCAGCGCCTCCCTCAGGGGGGACACTGAAGCTTTCTTT	CASSASLRGDTEAFF
TRBD2	TRBV7-9	-	TRBJ2-3	TGTGCCAGCAGCTTATATAGCGGGGGCACAGATACGCAGTATTTT	CASSLYSGGTDTQYF
-	TRBV4-2	-	TRBJ2-2	TGTGCCAGCAGCCAAGCTGTTGGCATAAACACCGGGGAGCTGTTTTTT	CASSQAVGINTGELFF
-	TRBV5-1	-	TRBJ2-3	TGCGCCAGCAGCTTGGACGGAGACCGAACAGATACGCAGTATTTT	CASSLDGDRTDTQYF
-	TRBV9	-	TRBJ2-1	TGTGCCAGCAGCGGAGACCTGACAGCCTACAATGAGCAGTTCTTC	CASSGDLTAYNEQFF
-	TRBV6-1	-	TRBJ2-7	TGTGCCAGCAGTGCAACAGGGCTTACCTACGAGCAGTACTTC	CASSATGLTYEQYF
-	TRBV7-9	-	TRBJ2-3	TGTGCCAGCAGCCCCACCTCCGGCGGGAGCACAGATACGCAGTATTTT	CASSPTSGGSTDTQYF
-	TRBV5-6	-	TRBJ1-4	TGTGCCAGCAGACGCCGGGGGGGGCGCAATGAAAAACTGTTTTTT	CASRRRGGRNEKLFF
-	TRBV5-5	-	TRBJ2-5	TGTGCCAGCAGCTTGCAATCGGGTTTATCTGAGACCCAGTACTTC	CASSLQSGLSETQYF
TRBD2	TRBV5-6	-	TRBJ2-2	TGTGCCAGCCTGGCTAGCGGGAGGGACACCGGGGAGCTGTTTTTT	CASLASGRDTGELFF
-	TRBV6-6	-	TRBJ2-5	TGTGCCAGCAGTACCTCGGAAGAGACCCAGTACTTC	CASSTSEETQYF
-	TRBV9	-	TRBJ2-1	TGTGCCAGCAGCGCCACGACAGGTTGGAGTCATCATGAGCAGTTCTTC	CASSATTGWSHHEQFF
-	TRBV20-1	-	TRBJ2-1	TGCAGTGCTAGAATCCGGGGTGAGCAGTTCTTC	CSARIRGEQFF
-	TRBV7-2	-	TRBJ1-2	TGTGCCAGCAGCTTATCCCCGGGTGCCGGCAGGGCCTATGGCTACACCTTC	CASSLSPGAGRAYGYTF
-	TRBV11-2	-	TRBJ2-7	TGTGCCAGCAGCTTAGGTTCAGGGTGGACTAATAATGAGCAGTACTTC	CASSLGSGWTNNEQYF
TRBD1	TRBV5-4	once	TRBJ1-1	TGTGCCAGCAGCTTAGGAGGGGGCGAAATGAACACTGAAGCTTTCTTT	CASSLGGGEMNTEAFF
TRBD1	TRBV6-1	-	TRBJ1-5	TGTGCCAGCAGTGAGCGTGACAGGGGCAATCAGCCCCAGCATTTT	CASSERDRGNQPQHF
-	TRBV5-1	-	TRBJ1-4	TGCGCCAGCAGCTCGGGACCGCAGGGGTCAACTAATGAAAAACTGTTTTTT	CASSSGPQGSTNEKLFF
TRBD2	TRBV7-9	few	TRBJ2-1	TGTGCCAGCGGGCTAGCGGGCCCCGCCTACAATGAGCAGTTCTTC	CASGLAGPAYNEQFF
-	TRBV9	-	TRBJ2-7	TGTGCCAGCAGCGTAGAGGCCTACTGGGAGACACAGTACTTC	CASSVEAYWETQYF
TRBD2	TRBV4-1	-	TRBJ2-3	TGCGCCAGCAGCCCACTTGGACTAGCGGGGGGAGGGGATACGCAGTATTTT	CASSPLGLAGGGDTQYF
TRBD1	TRBV19	few	TRBJ1-2	TGTGCCAGTAGACGACAGGGAGATGGCTACACCTTC	CASRRQGDGYTF
-	TRBV28	-	TRBJ2-7	TGTGCCAGCAGTTTACCCTCTGTCCACGAGCAGTACTTC	CASSLPSVHEQYF
TRBD1	TRBV18	-	TRBJ1-1	TGTGCCAGCTCACCGCCGGGACAGGGAACGGGGAACACTGAAGCTTTCTTT	CASSPPGQGTGNTEAFF
-	TRBV14	-	TRBJ1-4	TGTGCCAGCAGCCAAGATCTTTATGAAAAACTGTTTTTT	CASSQDLYEKLFF
TRBD1	TRBV6-1	-	TRBJ2-7	TGTGCCAGCAGCGAACTTACAGGGGTTAAACACGAGCAGTACTTC	CASSELTGVKHEQYF
TRBD1	TRBV27	-	TRBJ1-5	TGTGCCAGCAGTTGGACAGGGAATCAGCCCCAGCATTTT	CASSWTGNQPQHF
TRBD2	TRBV13	-	TRBJ2-5	TGTGCCAGCAGCTTAGGCCGGGGGGGAGGGGAGACCCAGTACTTC	CASSLGRGGGETQYF
-	TRBV5-5	-	TRBJ1-4	TGTGCCAGCAGCTTGGCTCCAGGGCTAGGGGAAAAACTGTTTTTT	CASSLAPGLGEKLFF
TRBD1	TRBV30	-	TRBJ1-2	TGTGCCTGGAGTTTACAGGGGACCGCTAACTATGGCTACACCTTC	CAWSLQGTANYGYTF
-	TRBV20-1	-	TRBJ1-1	TGCGCAAAAGACAGATCTGAAGCTTTCTTT	CAKDRSEAFF